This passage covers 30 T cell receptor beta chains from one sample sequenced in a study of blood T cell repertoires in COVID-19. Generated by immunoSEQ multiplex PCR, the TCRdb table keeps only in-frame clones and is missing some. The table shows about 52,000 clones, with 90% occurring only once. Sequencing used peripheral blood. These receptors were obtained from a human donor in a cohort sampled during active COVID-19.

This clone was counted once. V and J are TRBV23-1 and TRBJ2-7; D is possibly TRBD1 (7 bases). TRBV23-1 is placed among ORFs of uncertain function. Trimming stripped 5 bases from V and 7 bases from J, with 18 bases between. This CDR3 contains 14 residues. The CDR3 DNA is TGCGCCAGCAGTTCTGGAGGGGGCGAGGGGGAGCAGTACTTC. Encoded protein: CASSSGGGEGEQYF.

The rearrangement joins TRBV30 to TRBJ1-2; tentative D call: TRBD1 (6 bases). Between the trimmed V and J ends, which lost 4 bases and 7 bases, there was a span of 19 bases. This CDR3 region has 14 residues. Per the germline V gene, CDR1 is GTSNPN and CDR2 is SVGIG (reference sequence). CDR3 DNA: TGTGCCTGGACTATCGGCGGCCGAGGGGGTGGCTACACCTTC. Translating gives CAWTIGGRGGGYTF.

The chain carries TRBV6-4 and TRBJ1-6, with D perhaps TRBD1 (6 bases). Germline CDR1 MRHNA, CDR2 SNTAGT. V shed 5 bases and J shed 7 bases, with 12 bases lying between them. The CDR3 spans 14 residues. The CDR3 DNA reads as TGTGCCAGCAGTACGGACAGTGGAAATTCACCCCTCCACTTT. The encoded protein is CASSTDSGNSPLHF.

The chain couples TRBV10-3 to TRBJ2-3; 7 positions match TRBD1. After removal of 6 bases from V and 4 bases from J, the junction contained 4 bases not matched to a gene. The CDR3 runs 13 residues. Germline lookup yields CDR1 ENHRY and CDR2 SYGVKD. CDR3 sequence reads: CAIRGGMADTQYF. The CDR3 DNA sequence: TGTGCCATCAGAGGGGGCATGGCAGATACGCAGTATTTT.

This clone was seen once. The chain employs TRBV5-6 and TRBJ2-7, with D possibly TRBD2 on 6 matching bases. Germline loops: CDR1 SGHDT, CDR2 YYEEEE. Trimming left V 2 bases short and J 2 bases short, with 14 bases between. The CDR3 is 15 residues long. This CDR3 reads CASSFGASATYEQYF. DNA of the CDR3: TGTGCCAGCAGCTTTGGGGCTAGCGCGACCTACGAGCAGTACTTC.

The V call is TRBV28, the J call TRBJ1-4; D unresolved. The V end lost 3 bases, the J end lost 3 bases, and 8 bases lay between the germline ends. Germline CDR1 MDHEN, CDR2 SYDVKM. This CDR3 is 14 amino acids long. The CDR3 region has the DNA TGTGCCAGCAGTTTTAGCGGGCCTAATGAAAAACTGTTTTTT. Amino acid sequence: CASSFSGPNEKLFF.

In nucleotides, the CDR3 is TGTGCCAGCTCAGCTCGACAGGGGGCTTACGAGCAGTACTTC. Protein product: CASSARQGAYEQYF. The rearrangement joins TRBV18 to TRBJ2-7; TRBD1 aligns across 10 bases. Germline CDR1 and CDR2: KGHSH and LQKENI. V lost 5 bases to trimming and J lost 4 bases; unmatched junction nucleotides: 5. This CDR3 has 14 amino acids.

Here the CDR3 reads CATSDPGQNYGYTF. The CDR3 nucleotides are TGTGCCACCAGTGATCCTGGACAGAACTATGGCTACACCTTC. V usage is TRBV24-1 and J usage is TRBJ1-2; perhaps TRBD1 as D (6 bases). The CDR3 contains 14 residues. V lost 3 bases to trimming and J lost 2 bases, with 9 bases between them. Germline V lookup: CDR1 KGHDR, CDR2 SFDVKD.

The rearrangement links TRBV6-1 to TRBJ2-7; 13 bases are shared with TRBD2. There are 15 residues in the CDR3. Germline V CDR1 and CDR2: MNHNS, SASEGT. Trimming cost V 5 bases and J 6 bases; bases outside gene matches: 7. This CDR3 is CASSTRTSGSREQYF. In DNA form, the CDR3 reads TGTGCCAGCAGTACCCGGACTAGCGGGAGCCGCGAGCAGTACTTC.

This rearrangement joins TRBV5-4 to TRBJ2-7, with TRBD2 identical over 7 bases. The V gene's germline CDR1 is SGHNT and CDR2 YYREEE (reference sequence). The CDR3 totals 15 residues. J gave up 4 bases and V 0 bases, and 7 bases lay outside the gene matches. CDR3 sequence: CASSLGGLGNYEQYF. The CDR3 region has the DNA TGTGCCAGCAGCTTGGGTGGACTAGGGAATTACGAGCAGTACTTC.

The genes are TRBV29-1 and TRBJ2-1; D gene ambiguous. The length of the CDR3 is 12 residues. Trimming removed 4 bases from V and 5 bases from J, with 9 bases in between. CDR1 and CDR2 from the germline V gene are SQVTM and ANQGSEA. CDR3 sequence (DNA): TGCAGCGTTGGTAGTTCTGACAATGAGCAGTTCTTC. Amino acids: CSVGSSDNEQFF.

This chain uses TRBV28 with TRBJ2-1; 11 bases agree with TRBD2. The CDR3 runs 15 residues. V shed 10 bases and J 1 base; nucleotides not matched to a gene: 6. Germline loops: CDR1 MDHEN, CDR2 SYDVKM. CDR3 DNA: TGTGCCACTCGACTAGCGGGAACTTCCTACAATGAGCAGTTCTTC. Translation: CATRLAGTSYNEQFF.

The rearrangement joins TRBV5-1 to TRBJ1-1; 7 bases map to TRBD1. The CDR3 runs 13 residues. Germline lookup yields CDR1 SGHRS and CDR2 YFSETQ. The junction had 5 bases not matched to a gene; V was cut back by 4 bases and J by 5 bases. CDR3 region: CASSVTGVTEAFF. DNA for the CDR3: TGCGCCAGCAGCGTCACAGGGGTTACTGAAGCTTTCTTT.

The CDR3 nucleotides are TGTGCCAGTAGTACCAGCGGGGTGGGCACAGATACGCAGTATTTT. It yields the protein CASSTSGVGTDTQYF. J is TRBJ2-3 and V is TRBV19; 7 bases agree with TRBD2. Germline V gene sequence: CDR1 LNHDA, CDR2 SQIVND (reference sequence). There are 15 residues in the CDR3. Trimming removed 4 bases from V and 1 base from J; junction bases left unmatched: 5.

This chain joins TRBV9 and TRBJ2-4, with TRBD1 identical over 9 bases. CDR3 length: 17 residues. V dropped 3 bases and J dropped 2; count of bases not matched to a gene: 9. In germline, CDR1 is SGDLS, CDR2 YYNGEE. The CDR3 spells CASSETGGVGSKNIQYF. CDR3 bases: TGTGCCAGCAGCGAAACAGGGGGCGTTGGGTCCAAAAACATTCAGTACTTC.

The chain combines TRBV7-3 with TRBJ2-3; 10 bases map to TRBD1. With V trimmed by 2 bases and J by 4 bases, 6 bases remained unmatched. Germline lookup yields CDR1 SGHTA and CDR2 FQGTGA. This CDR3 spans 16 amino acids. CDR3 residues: CASSLLGQGTSDTQYF. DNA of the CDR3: TGTGCCAGCAGCTTACTGGGACAGGGGACATCAGATACGCAGTATTTT.

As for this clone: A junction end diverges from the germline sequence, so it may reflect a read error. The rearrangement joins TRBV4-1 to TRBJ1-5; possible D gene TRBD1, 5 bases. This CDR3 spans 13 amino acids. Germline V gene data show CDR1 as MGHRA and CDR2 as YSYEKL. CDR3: CASSLDSIQPQHF. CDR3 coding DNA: TGCGCCAGCAGCCTCGACAGCATTCAGCCCCAGCATTTT.

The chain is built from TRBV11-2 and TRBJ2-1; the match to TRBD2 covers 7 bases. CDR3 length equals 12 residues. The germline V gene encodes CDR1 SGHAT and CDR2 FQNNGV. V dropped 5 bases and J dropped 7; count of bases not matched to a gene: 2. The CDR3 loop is CASSRTRNEQFF. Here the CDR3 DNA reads TGTGCCAGCAGCCGGACTAGAAATGAGCAGTTCTTC.

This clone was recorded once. CDR3 DNA sequence: TGTGCCAGCAGCAAAGGAGGAGCGGACTACTACGAGCAGTACTTC. It encodes CASSKGGADYYEQYF. V gene TRBV21-1 combines with J gene TRBJ2-7; the table gives TRBD2 as D, unverified against the DNA. TRBV21-1 has pseudogene status. The CDR3 contains 15 residues.

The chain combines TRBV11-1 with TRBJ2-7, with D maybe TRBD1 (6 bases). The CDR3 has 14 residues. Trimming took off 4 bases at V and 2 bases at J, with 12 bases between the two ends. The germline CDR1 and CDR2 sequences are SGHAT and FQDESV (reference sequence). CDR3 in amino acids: CASSSGQLAYEQYF. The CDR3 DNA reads TGTGCCAGCAGCTCTGGACAGCTAGCCTACGAGCAGTACTTC.

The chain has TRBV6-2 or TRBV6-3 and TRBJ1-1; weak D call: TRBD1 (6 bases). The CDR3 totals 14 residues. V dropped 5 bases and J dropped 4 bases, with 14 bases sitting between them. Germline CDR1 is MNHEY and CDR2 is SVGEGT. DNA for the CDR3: TGTGCCAGCAGTCAACAGGGAGTGAGCACTGAAGCTTTCTTT. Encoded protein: CASSQQGVSTEAFF.

DNA for the CDR3: TGTGCCAGCAGGCGGGGGGTTATGAACACTGAAGCTTTCTTT. Translation: CASRRGVMNTEAFF. The chain couples TRBV2 to TRBJ1-1, with D possibly being TRBD1 (5 bases). The V end lost 6 bases, the J end lost 0 bases, and 11 bases lay between the germline ends. The CDR3 totals 14 residues. Germline lookup yields CDR1 SNHLY and CDR2 FYNNEI.

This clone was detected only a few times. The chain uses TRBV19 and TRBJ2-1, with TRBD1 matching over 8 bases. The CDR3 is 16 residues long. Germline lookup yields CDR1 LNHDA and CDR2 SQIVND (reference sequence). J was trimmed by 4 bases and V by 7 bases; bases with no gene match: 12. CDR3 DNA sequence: TGTGCCAGTATGAGCGGACAGGGAGGATCGTACAATGAGCAGTTCTTC. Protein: CASMSGQGGSYNEQFF. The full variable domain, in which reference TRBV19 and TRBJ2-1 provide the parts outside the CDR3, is DGGITQSPKYLFRKEGQNVTLSCEQNLNHDAMYWYRQDPGQGLRLIYYSQIVNDFQKGDIAEGYSVSREKKESFPLTVTSAQKNPTAFYLCASMSGQGGSYNEQFFGPGTRLTVL.

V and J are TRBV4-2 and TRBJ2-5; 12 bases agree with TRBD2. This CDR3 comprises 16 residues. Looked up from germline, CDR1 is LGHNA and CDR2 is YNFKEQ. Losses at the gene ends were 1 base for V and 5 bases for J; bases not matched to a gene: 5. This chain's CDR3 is CASSQGSSGREETQYF. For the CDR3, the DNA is TGTGCCAGCAGCCAAGGGTCTAGCGGGAGGGAGGAGACCCAGTACTTC.

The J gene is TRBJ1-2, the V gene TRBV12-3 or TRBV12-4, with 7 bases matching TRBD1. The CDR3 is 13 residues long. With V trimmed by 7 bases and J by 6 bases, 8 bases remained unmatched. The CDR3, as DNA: TGTGCCAGCAAGGAACAGGGGTTGGATGGCTACACCTTC. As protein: CASKEQGLDGYTF.

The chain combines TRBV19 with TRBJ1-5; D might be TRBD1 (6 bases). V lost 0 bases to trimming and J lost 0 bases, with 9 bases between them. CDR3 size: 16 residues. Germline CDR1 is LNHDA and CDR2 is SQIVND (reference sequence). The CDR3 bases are TGTGCCAGTAGTATAGACAGGGGCCATAGCAATCAGCCCCAGCATTTT. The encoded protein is CASSIDRGHSNQPQHF.

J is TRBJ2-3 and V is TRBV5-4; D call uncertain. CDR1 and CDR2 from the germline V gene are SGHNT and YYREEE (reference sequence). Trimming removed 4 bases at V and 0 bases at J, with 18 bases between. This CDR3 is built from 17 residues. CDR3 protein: CASSPDPNSFSTDTQYF. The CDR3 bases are TGTGCCAGCAGCCCGGATCCCAACAGTTTTAGCACAGATACGCAGTATTTT. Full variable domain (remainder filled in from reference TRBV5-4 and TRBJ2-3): ETGVTQSPTHLIKTRGQQVTLRCSSQSGHNTVSWYQQALGQGPQFIFQYYREEENGRGNFPPRFSGLQFPNYSSELNVNALELDDSALYLCASSPDPNSFSTDTQYFGPGTRLTVL.

CDR3 in amino acids: CASSIPGSRNEKLFF. CDR3 nucleotide sequence: TGTGCCAGCAGCATTCCAGGGTCACGAAATGAAAAACTGTTTTTT. The genes are TRBV7-8 and TRBJ1-4, with a tentative D call TRBD1 (5 bases). Trimming pared 5 bases from V and 5 bases from J, leaving 15 bases between. The germline V gene has CDR1 SGHVS and CDR2 FQNEAQ. CDR3 length: 15 residues.

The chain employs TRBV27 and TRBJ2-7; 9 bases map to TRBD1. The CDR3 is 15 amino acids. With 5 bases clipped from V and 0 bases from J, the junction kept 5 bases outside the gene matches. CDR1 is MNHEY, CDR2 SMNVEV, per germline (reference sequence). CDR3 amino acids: CASSPRTGVSYEQYF. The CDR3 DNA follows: TGTGCCAGCAGTCCGAGGACAGGGGTCTCCTACGAGCAGTACTTC.

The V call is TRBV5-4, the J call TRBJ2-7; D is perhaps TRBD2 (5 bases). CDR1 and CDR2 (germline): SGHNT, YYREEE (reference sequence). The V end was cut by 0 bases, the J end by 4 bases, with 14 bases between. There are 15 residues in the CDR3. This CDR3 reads CASSLAAPTGYEQYF. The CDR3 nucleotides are TGTGCCAGCAGCTTGGCGGCTCCTACGGGGTACGAGCAGTACTTC.